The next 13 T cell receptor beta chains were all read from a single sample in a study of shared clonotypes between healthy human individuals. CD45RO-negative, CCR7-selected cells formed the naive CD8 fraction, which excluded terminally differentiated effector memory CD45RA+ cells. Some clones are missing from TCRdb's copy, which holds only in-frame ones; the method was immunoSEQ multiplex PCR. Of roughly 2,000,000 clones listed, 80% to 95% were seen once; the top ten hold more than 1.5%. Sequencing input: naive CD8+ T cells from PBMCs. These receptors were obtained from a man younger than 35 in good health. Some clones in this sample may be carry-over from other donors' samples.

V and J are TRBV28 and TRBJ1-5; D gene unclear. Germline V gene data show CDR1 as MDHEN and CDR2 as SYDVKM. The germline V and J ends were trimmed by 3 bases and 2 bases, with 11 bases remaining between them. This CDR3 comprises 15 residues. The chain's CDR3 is CASSFPTLGNQPQHF. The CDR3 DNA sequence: TGTGCCAGCAGTTTCCCGACACTTGGCAATCAGCCCCAGCATTTT.

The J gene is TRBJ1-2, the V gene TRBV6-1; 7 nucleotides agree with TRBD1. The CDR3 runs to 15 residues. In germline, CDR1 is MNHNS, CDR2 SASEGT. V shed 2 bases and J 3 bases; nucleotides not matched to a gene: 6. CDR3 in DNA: TGTGCCAGCAGTGAAAGCGGGACAGCTTACTATGGCTACACCTTC. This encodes CASSESGTAYYGYTF.

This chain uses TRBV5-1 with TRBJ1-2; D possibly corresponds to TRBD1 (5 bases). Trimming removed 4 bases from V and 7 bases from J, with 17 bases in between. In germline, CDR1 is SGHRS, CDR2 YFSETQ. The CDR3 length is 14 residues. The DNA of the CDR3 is TGCGCCAGCAGCATCGACAGCCCAAGTGGTGGCTACACCTTC. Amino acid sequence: CASSIDSPSGGYTF.

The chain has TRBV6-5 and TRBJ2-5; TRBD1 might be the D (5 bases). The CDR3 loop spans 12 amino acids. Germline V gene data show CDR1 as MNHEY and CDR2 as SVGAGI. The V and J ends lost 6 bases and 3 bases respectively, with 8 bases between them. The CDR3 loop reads CASSPGKETQYF. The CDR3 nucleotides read TGTGCCAGCAGCCCAGGGAAAGAGACCCAGTACTTC.

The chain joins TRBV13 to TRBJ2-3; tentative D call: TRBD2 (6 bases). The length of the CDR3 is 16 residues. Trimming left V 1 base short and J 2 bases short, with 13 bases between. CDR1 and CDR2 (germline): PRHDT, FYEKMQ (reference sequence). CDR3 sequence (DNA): TGTGCCAGCAGCTTAGAGGGCGGGGCCGTCACAGATACGCAGTATTTT. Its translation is CASSLEGGAVTDTQYF.

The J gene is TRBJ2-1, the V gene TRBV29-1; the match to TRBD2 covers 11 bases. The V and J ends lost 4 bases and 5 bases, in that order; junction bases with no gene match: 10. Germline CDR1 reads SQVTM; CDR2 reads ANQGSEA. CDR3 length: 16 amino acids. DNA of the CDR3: TGCAGCGTTGGGTTATTACTAGCGGGAGTGGACAATGAGCAGTTCTTC. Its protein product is CSVGLLLAGVDNEQFF.

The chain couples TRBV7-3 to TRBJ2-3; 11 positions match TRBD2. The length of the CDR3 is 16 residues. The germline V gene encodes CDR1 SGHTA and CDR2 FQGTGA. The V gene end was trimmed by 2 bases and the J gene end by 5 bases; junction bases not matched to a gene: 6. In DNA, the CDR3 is TGTGCCAGCAGCTTAGTAGCGGGAGGGTCGGTAGATACGCAGTATTTT. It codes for CASSLVAGGSVDTQYF.

The CDR3 DNA reads TGTGCCAGCAGTGAAGTCCTCCGGGGAGAACAGTACTTC. It is translated as CASSEVLRGEQYF. The V gene is TRBV6-1, the J gene TRBJ2-7; weak D call: TRBD2 (5 bases). There are 13 residues in the CDR3. CDR1 and CDR2 (germline): MNHNS, SASEGT. V shed 1 base and J shed 10 bases, with 14 bases lying between them.

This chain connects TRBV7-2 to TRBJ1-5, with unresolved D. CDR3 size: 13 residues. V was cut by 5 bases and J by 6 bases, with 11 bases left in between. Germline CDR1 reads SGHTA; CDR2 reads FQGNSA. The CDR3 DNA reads TGTGCCAGCAGCCTTAGTTACGGTCAGCCCCAGCATTTT. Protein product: CASSLSYGQPQHF.

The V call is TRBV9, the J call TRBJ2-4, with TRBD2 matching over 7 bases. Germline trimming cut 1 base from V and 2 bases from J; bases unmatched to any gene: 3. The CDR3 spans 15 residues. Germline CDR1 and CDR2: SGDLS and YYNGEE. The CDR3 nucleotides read TGTGCCAGCAGCGTATCGGGAGGCCCCAAAAACATTCAGTACTTC. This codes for CASSVSGGPKNIQYF.

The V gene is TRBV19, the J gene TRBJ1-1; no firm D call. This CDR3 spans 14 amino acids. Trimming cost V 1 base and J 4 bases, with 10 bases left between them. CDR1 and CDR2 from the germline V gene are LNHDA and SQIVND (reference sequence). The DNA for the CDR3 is TGTGCCAGTAGTATAGGCCTGGATAGCACTGAAGCTTTCTTT. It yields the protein CASSIGLDSTEAFF.

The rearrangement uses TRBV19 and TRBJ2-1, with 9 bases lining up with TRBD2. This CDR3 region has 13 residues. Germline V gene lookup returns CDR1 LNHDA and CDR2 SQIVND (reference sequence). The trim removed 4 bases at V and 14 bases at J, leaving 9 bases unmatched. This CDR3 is CASSSGREIGEFF. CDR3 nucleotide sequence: TGTGCCAGTAGTAGCGGGAGGGAGATAGGAGAGTTCTTC. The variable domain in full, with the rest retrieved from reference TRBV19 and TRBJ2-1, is DGGITQSPKYLFRKEGQNVTLSCEQNLNHDAMYWYRQDPGQGLRLIYYSQIVNDFQKGDIAEGYSVSREKKESFPLTVTSAQKNPTAFYLCASSSGREIGEFFGPGTRLTVL.

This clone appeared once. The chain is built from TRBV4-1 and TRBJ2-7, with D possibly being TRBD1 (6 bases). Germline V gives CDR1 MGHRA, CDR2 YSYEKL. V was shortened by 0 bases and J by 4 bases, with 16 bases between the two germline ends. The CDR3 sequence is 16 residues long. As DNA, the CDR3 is TGCGCCAGCAGCCAAGAAGCCCAGGGGATGGGATACGAGCAGTACTTC. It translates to CASSQEAQGMGYEQYF.